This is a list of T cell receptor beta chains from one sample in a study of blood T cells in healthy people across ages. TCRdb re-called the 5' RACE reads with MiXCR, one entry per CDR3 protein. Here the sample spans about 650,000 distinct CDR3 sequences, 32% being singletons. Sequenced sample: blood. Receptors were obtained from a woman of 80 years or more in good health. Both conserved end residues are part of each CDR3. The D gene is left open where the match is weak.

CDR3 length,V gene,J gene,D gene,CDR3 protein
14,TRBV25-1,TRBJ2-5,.,CASSESEWGETQYF
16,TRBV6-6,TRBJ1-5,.,CASSYGVPQSGQPQHF
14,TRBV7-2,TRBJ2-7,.,CASSLAGATGEQYF
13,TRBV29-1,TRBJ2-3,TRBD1,CSVPGTGTDTQYF
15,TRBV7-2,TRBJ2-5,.,CASSQVGGAQETQYF
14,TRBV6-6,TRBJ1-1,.,CAITPTGSNTEAFF
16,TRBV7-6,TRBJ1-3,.,CASSPSGATSGNTIYF
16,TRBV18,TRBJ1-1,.,CASSRTESYLNTEAFF
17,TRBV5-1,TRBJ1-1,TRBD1,CASSPDGTTGGGTEAFF
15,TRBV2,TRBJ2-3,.,CASSLRGEGTDTQYF
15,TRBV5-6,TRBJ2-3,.,CASSLIQGMPDTQYF
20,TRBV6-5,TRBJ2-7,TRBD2,CASSYWGAPSGGTSSYEQYF
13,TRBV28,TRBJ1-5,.,CASREGLNQPQHF
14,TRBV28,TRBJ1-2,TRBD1,CASSPGQEGYGYTF
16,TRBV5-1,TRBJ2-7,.,CASSLVSGRASYEQYF
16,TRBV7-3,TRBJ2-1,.,CASSLTRPSSYNEQFF
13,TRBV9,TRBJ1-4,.,CASSETLGEKLFF
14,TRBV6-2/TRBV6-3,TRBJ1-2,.,CASREAGVAGGYTF
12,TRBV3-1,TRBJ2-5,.,CASSQVRETQYF
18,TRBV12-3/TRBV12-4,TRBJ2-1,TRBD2,CASSFVTSGGAGSNEQFF
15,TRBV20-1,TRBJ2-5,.,CSARGAGGEINEQYF
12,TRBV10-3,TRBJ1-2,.,CAIRGALHGYTF
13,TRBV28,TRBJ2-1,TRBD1,CASRQGVRNEQFF
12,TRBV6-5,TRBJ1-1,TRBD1,CASSGGTGSAFF
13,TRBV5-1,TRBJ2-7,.,CASAFYMGYEQYF
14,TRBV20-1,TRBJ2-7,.,CSATRTDSYYEQYF
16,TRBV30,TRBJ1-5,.,CAWSVRGEGVRQPQHF
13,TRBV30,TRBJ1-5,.,CAWSLASGQPQHF
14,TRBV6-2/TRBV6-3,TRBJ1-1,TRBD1,CASSEGTGLTEAFF
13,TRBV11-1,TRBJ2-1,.,CASPRRAYNEQFF
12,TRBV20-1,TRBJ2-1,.,CSARQGCNEQFF
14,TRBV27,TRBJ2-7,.,CASSLLRSFYEQYF
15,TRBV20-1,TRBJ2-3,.,CSARGRRVRTDTQYF
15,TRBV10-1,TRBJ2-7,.,CASSTPGRVNYEQYF
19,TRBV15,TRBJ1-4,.,CATSRSPGRGVSSGEKLFF
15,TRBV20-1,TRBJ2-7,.,CSARDWQGYGYEQYF
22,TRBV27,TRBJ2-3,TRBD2,CASSRYIRGGGLAGAYTDTQYF
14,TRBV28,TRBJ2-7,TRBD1,CASRLDRVAYEQYF
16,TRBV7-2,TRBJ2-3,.,CASSLNPHRSTDTQYF
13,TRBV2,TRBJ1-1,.,CASGGVMNTEAFF
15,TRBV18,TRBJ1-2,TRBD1,CASSRQPDRGDGYTF
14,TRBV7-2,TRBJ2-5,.,CASTRGGTQETQYF
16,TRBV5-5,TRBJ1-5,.,CASSRQAARGNQPQHF
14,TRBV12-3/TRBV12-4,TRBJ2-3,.,CASHGRVRADVQYF
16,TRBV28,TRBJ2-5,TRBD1,CASRSWDRGSDETQYF
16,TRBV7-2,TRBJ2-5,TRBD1,CASSLSSPTGVETQYF
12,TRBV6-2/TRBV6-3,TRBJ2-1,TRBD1,CASSGQGLGGFF
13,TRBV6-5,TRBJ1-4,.,CASRRSLNEKRFF
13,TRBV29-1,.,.,CSVADGGLYEQYF
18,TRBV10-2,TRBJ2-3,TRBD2,CASSESVLAGGRLNTQYF
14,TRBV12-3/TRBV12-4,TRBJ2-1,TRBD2,CASSNTGTMSKQFF
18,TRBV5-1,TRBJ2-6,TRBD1,CASSSAGTASSGANVLTF
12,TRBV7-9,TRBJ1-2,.,CASSLESGGYTF
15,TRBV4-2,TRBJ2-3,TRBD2,CASSQVGGGADTQYF
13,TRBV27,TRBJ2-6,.,CASSYGGANVLTF
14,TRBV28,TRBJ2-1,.,CASSMTGGYNEQFF
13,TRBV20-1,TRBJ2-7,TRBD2,CSARDGRAYEQYF
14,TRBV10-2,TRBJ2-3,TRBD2,CASRITGGTDTQYF
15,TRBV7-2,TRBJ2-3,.,CASSWAGQTHDTQYF